These T cell receptor beta chains were read from a single sample in a study of technical replicates of blood from several donors. Generated by immunoSEQ multiplex PCR, the TCRdb table keeps only in-frame clones and is missing some. The sample carries 85,000 to 100,000 clones, nearly 97% recorded once. The sequencing input was T cells isolated from PBMCs. The receptors were sampled from a human donor in good health. CDR3s include the opening cysteine and the closing phenylalanine or tryptophan. D genes are given only for firm matches. Clone size appears in some rows only: once, few, many, or a class for an expanded clone.

d_gene,len,v_gene,j_gene,abundance,CDR3nt,CDR3aa
NA,14,TRBV7-9,TRBJ1-2,NA,TGTGCCAGCAGCGAGATGACAGGCTCCTATGGCTACACCTTC,CASSEMTGSYGYTF
NA,15,TRBV11-3,TRBJ2-7,NA,TGTGCCAGCAGCTTAGATTCGGGGATAGCCTACGAGCAGTACTTC,CASSLDSGIAYEQYF
NA,12,TRBV29-1,TRBJ2-7,NA,TGCAGCGTTGTAACCAGTCCCTACGAGCAGTACTTC,CSVVTSPYEQYF
NA,13,TRBV7-9,TRBJ2-5,NA,TGTGCCAGCAGCTTACAACAGGGAGAGACCCAGTACTTC,CASSLQQGETQYF
TRBD1,15,TRBV5-1,TRBJ1-3,NA,TGCGCCAGCAGCCGAGAGACAGGGTCTGGAAACACCATATATTTT,CASSRETGSGNTIYF
NA,16,TRBV11-2,TRBJ1-2,NA,TGTGCCAGCAGCTTTGCGGGCTTTAATCATCTTTTTGGCTACACCTTC,CASSFAGFNHLFGYTF
NA,17,TRBV4-1,TRBJ1-3,NA,TGCGCCAGCAGCCCGATACAACTACCGGCTTCCGGAAACACCATATATTTT,CASSPIQLPASGNTIYF
TRBD2,16,TRBV5-1,TRBJ2-3,NA,TGCGCCAGCAGCTTTTCCGCGGGACTAGGCACAGATACGCAGTATTTT,CASSFSAGLGTDTQYF
NA,13,TRBV6-1,TRBJ2-3,NA,TGTGCCAGCAGCGGGGGATTCACAGATACGCAGTATTTT,CASSGGFTDTQYF
NA,15,TRBV7-9,TRBJ2-1,NA,TGTGCCAGCAGCTTAGAGTTTGTGGAGTACAATGAGCAGTTCTTC,CASSLEFVEYNEQFF
TRBD2,17,TRBV4-1,TRBJ2-7,NA,TGCGCCAGCAGCCAAGTTCTGAGTAGCGGGACCTCCTACGAGCAGTACTTC,CASSQVLSSGTSYEQYF
TRBD1,15,TRBV27,TRBJ1-1,NA,TGTGCCAGCAGTTTATCCGGGACAGGGCTCACTGAAGCTTTCTTT,CASSLSGTGLTEAFF
NA,15,TRBV7-9,TRBJ1-1,NA,TGTGCCAGCAGCTTAGGGGGCGAATTGAACACTGAAGCTTTCTTT,CASSLGGELNTEAFF
NA,12,TRBV10-2,TRBJ1-5,NA,TGCGCCAGCAGTGAGCCGGATCAGCCCCAGCATTTT,CASSEPDQPQHF
TRBD2,14,TRBV7-9,TRBJ2-3,NA,TGTGCCAGCCTGACTAGCGGGAGTACAGATACGCAGTATTTT,CASLTSGSTDTQYF
TRBD1,18,TRBV7-8,TRBJ1-2,NA,TGTGCCAGCAGGGGACAGGGGGTCGGGCCCTCGCAGGGCTATGGCTACACCTTC,CASRGQGVGPSQGYGYTF
NA,14,TRBV30,TRBJ1-6,NA,TGTGCCTGGAAGCTAACCGACTATAATTCACCCCTCCACTTT,CAWKLTDYNSPLHF
TRBD2,17,TRBV9,TRBJ2-1,once,TGTGCCAGCAGCGTAGCTGGGACTAGTATTACCTACAATGAGCAGTTCTTC,CASSVAGTSITYNEQFF